This T cell receptor (beta chain) was retrieved from a study of tumor T cells in aggressive B-cell lymphoma. V gave up 8 bases and J gave up 0 bases, with 14 bases separating them. The germline V gene has CDR1 SGHTA and CDR2 FQGTGA. CDR3 length: 15 residues. Clones were sequenced by immunoSEQ multiplex PCR, and TCRdb holds only the in-frame ones, with some missing. This table has approximately 6,800 clones, 88% appearing once. The sample was tumor tissue. The V and J genes are TRBV7-3 and TRBJ2-1; tentative D call: TRBD1 (5 bases). This TCR derives from an adult with diffuse large B cell lymphoma. Some clones in this sample may be carry-over from other donors' samples. CDR3 nucleotides: TGTGCCAGCTCGGTGGGGCCGAGCTCCTACAATGAGCAGTTCTTC. This sequence encodes CASSVGPSSYNEQFF.